Presented here are 8 T cell receptor beta chains from one specimen sequenced in a study of CD4+ T cells in melanoma. Data came from immunoSEQ multiplex PCR; TCRdb stores just in-frame clones and leaves some out. Here the sample spans 110,000 to 150,000 clones, over 90% being singletons. The source of these receptors is a human donor with melanoma.

The genes are TRBV7-2 and TRBJ2-5, with D possibly matching TRBD1 (6 bases). The CDR3 runs 15 residues. Germline CDR1 SGHTA, CDR2 FQGNSA. The V end was cut by 6 bases, the J end by 2 bases, with 16 bases between. The CDR3 sequence: CASRPGRRGQETQYF. The CDR3 DNA reads as TGTGCCAGCAGACCCGGGCGCAGGGGACAAGAGACCCAGTACTTC.

This rearrangement joins TRBV18 to TRBJ1-1; 8 bases agree with TRBD1. Germline V gene sequence: CDR1 KGHSH, CDR2 LQKENI. The CDR3 totals 16 residues. V shed 7 bases, J shed 4 bases, and the junction held 14 bases outside the gene matches. The CDR3 DNA follows: TGTGCCAGCTACCGTTCGCAGGGGGCGTGGGGCACTGAAGCTTTCTTT. The encoded protein is CASYRSQGAWGTEAFF. Filled out from reference TRBV18 and TRBJ1-1, the complete variable domain reads NAGVMQNPRHLVRRRGQEARLRCSPMKGHSHVYWYRQLPEEGLKFMVYLQKENIIDESGMPKERFSAEFPKEGPSILRIQQVVRGDSAAYFCASYRSQGAWGTEAFFGQGTRLTVV.

This chain uses TRBV15 with TRBJ2-3; no clear D. Germline assignment: CDR1 LNHNV and CDR2 YYDKDF (reference sequence). The CDR3 runs 14 residues. Trimming left V 6 bases short and J 2 bases short, with 12 bases between. In DNA, the CDR3 is TGTGCCACCAGGGTAGATACTTACACAGATACGCAGTATTTT. This sequence encodes CATRVDTYTDTQYF.

The chain employs TRBV4-2 and TRBJ1-2; tentatively, D is TRBD1 (5 bases). Germline CDR1 is LGHNA and CDR2 is YNFKEQ. V was cut by 1 base and J by 3 bases, with 12 bases left in between. This CDR3 comprises 15 residues. The CDR3 spells CASSQVGQGHYGYTF. As DNA, the CDR3 is TGTGCCAGCAGCCAAGTGGGTCAGGGACACTATGGCTACACCTTC.

The J gene is TRBJ1-4, the V gene TRBV5-1; 12 nucleotides line up with TRBD1. The CDR3 spans 14 residues. V trimming: 6 bases; J trimming: 8 bases; junction bases outside the gene matches: 5. Germline assignment: CDR1 SGHRS and CDR2 YFSETQ. In nucleotides, the CDR3 is TGCGCCAGCAAAAGCGGGACAGGGGGCGAAAAACTGTTTTTT. Its translation is CASKSGTGGEKLFF.

The V call is TRBV6-5, the J call TRBJ1-2; 10 bases agree with TRBD1. V was clipped by 9 bases and J by 7 bases; unmatched bases: 14. This CDR3 contains 15 residues. CDR1 and CDR2 (germline): MNHEY, SVGAGI. The CDR3 loop reads CASLSPGQGVGGYTF. The CDR3 nucleotides are TGTGCCAGTTTAAGTCCCGGACAGGGGGTTGGTGGCTACACCTTC.

V usage is TRBV12-2 and J usage is TRBJ1-1. TRBV12-2 is designated a pseudogene. The CDR3 contains 14 residues. CDR3 sequence: CASRLAPRNTEAFF. The DNA for the CDR3 is TGTGCAAGTCGCTTAGCTCCAAGGAACACTGAAGCTTTCTTT.

The chain is built from TRBV19 and TRBJ2-4; 13 nucleotides line up with TRBD2. This CDR3 spans 17 amino acids. Germline lookup yields CDR1 LNHDA and CDR2 SQIVND (reference sequence). After removal of 5 bases from V and 2 bases from J, the junction contained 6 bases not matched to a gene. The CDR3 loop is CASSSWTSGGSKNIQYF. The CDR3 DNA is TGTGCCAGTAGTTCTTGGACTAGCGGGGGTTCCAAAAACATTCAGTACTTC.